These T cell receptor beta chains were read from a single sample in a study of T cells in Graves' hyperthyroidism and ophthalmopathy. One entry per CDR3 protein, called by TCRdb with MiXCR from the multiplex PCR reads. Of approximately 420,000 distinct CDR3 sequences listed, around 13% are singletons. The specimen sequenced was blood. The source of these receptors is a woman aged 18-29 years with Graves' hyperthyroidism. The CDR3 runs from the conserved cysteine through the conserved F or W. The D gene is left open where the match is weak. Part of the rows lack a size; the others show once, few, many or a class for expanded clones.

>NA|TRBJ1-2|TRBV7-9|many
TGTGCCAGCAGCTTAGATACGTCAGGAGGACATGGCTACACCTTC
CASSLDTSGGHGYTF
>TRBD1|TRBJ1-6|TRBV28|NA
TGTGCCAGCAGTTTTTCACAGGGGAAATATTCACCCCTCCACTTT
CASSFSQGKYSPLHF
>NA|TRBJ1-1|TRBV7-9|many
TGTGCCAGCAGCTTAGGGTTGTCGAGCACTGAAGCTTTCTTT
CASSLGLSSTEAFF
>NA|TRBJ2-7|TRBV20-1|many
TGCAGTGCTAACGCGCCGACAGAGACCTACGAGCAGTACTTC
CSANAPTETYEQYF
>NA|TRBJ1-4|TRBV27|once
TGTGCCAGCAGGGGATGGGGCAATGGTAATGAAAAACTGTTTTTT
CASRGWGNGNEKLFF
>TRBD1|TRBJ1-4|TRBV12-3/TRBV12-4|many
TGTGCCAGCAGTTTATCGACAGGGGGGAGTGAAAAACTGTTTTTT
CASSLSTGGSEKLFF
>NA|TRBJ2-7|TRBV7-9|NA
TGTGCCAGCAGCTCCTCCGGGATCCTATACGAGCAGTACTTC
CASSSSGILYEQYF
>TRBD1|TRBJ1-5|TRBV19|NA
TGTGCCAGTAGTTTCCCGGAGGGACAGTCGAGGATAGGAAGCAATCAGCCCCAGCATTTT
CASSFPEGQSRIGSNQPQHF
>NA|TRBJ1-1|TRBV4-1|many
TGCGCCAGCAGCCAAGGAGGTGGTGTAAACATGAACACTGAAGCTTTCTTT
CASSQGGGVNMNTEAFF
>NA|TRBJ2-3|TRBV7-9|many
TGTGCCAGCAGCACCCCGACAGAAACTGGTGCATATACGCAGTATTTT
CASSTPTETGAYTQYF
>NA|TRBJ1-1|TRBV2|many
TGTGCCAGCAGTGAAGCGGAGGGGGGGACTGAAGCTTTCTTT
CASSEAEGGTEAFF
>TRBD1|TRBJ2-3|TRBV10-3|many
TGTGCCACGGGACAGACATGGGCAGATACGCAGTATTTT
CATGQTWADTQYF
>NA|TRBJ1-4|TRBV3-1|NA
TGTGCCAGCAGCCAGAAAGGTACCTCGGGACTACTCGACCGTTATAATGAAAAACTGTCTTTT
CASSQKGTSGLLDRYNEKLSF
>NA|TRBJ1-2|TRBV29-1|many
TGCAGCGTCCAGGGCGGGGGCTATGGCTACACCTTC
CSVQGGGYGYTF
>NA|TRBJ1-6|TRBV28|many
TGTGCCAGCAAGGGGACAAGAAATTCACCCCTCCACTTT
CASKGTRNSPLHF
>TRBD2|TRBJ2-7|TRBV10-3|many
TGTGCCATCCGGAGTTCTAGCGGGAGCTCCTACGAGCAGTACTTC
CAIRSSSGSSYEQYF
>NA|TRBJ2-1|TRBV5-8|many
TGTGCCAGCAGCTTGGGAAGCGCGAGCTCCTACAATGAGCAGTTCTTC
CASSLGSASSYNEQFF
>TRBD2|TRBJ2-4|TRBV6-2/TRBV6-3|few
TGTGCCAGCAGTTACTCGACTAGCGGGCTAGCCAAAAACATTCAGTACTTC
CASSYSTSGLAKNIQYF
>TRBD2|TRBJ2-1|TRBV7-2|many
TGTGCCAGCAGCTCCCGGGACTACTACAATGAGCAGTTCTTC
CASSSRDYYNEQFF
>TRBD2|TRBJ2-1|TRBV11-3|NA
TGTGCCAGCAGCCAAAAGACTAGCGGGAGGAATGAGCAGTTCTTC
CASSQKTSGRNEQFF
>NA|TRBJ1-1|TRBV7-9|NA
TGTGCCAGCAGCTTAATCCGGGGTGAAGCTTTCTTT
CASSLIRGEAFF
>TRBD1|TRBJ2-7|TRBV2|NA
TGTGCCAGCAGTGACAAAGGGGGGACAGGGGGGCACGAGCAGTACTTC
CASSDKGGTGGHEQYF
>NA|TRBJ2-7|TRBV28|many
TGTGCCAGCAGTCGAAACAGGTACGAGCAGTACTTC
CASSRNRYEQYF
>NA|TRBJ2-1|TRBV7-9|few
TGTGCCAGCAGCCACATCGGGCGGGAAGACTACAATGAGCAGTTCTTC
CASSHIGREDYNEQFF
>TRBD2|TRBJ2-1|TRBV11-2|NA
TGCGCCAGCAGCCCAATACTAGCGGGAGTAGGTAATGAGCAGTTCTTC
CASSPILAGVGNEQFF
>NA|TRBJ1-5|TRBV7-9|many
TGTGCCAGCAGCTTAGGTGGATACAATCAGCCCCAGCATTTT
CASSLGGYNQPQHF
>TRBD2|TRBJ2-1|TRBV5-1|many
TGCGCCAGCAGCTTGGCCATAGGACTAGCGGAGTACAATGAGCAGTTCTTC
CASSLAIGLAEYNEQFF
>NA|TRBJ1-1|TRBV10-2|few
TGCGCCAGCAGTCCGGGGGGGGCTCAGACTGAAGCTTTCTTT
CASSPGGAQTEAFF
>NA|TRBJ2-5|TRBV20-1|many
TGCAGTGCTGATGAAGGGCCTAGCGCCGAGACCCAGTACTTC
CSADEGPSAETQYF
>TRBD2|TRBJ2-1|TRBV27|few
TGTGCCAGCAGTTGGGGACTAGCGGGAGTAAGGAATGAGCAGTTCTTC
CASSWGLAGVRNEQFF
>TRBD2|TRBJ2-3|TRBV2|NA
TGTGCCAGCAGTGAATCTAGCGGGAGTAGCACAGATACGCAGTATTTT
CASSESSGSSTDTQYF
>NA|TRBJ1-1|TRBV5-1|many
TGCGCCAGCAGCTTGGCCAGGACGGGCGCTGAAGCTTTCTTT
CASSLARTGAEAFF
>TRBD2|TRBJ2-7|TRBV5-1|NA
TGCGCCAGCAGCCCTCGGACTAGCGGGTACCTGAACAATGAGCAGTACTTC
CASSPRTSGYLNNEQYF
>NA|TRBJ2-7|TRBV20-1|many
TGCAGTGCTAGAGGGGTAGCGGCAGCTTACGAGCAGTACTTC
CSARGVAAAYEQYF
>NA|TRBJ2-2|TRBV4-1|NA
TGCGCCAGCAGCCAAGATTTAGGCCAGCTCACCGGGGAGCTGTTTTTT
CASSQDLGQLTGELFF
>TRBD1|TRBJ1-2|TRBV7-2|many
TGTGCCAGCAGCCGGGACAGCTATGGCTACACCTTC
CASSRDSYGYTF
>NA|TRBJ1-2|TRBV5-1|many
TGTGCCAGCAGTTTAGCAGGTTATGGCTACACCTTC
CASSLAGYGYTF
>TRBD1|TRBJ2-1|TRBV20-1|many
TGCAGTGCCGGGGACAGGGGTGGGAATGAGCAGTTCTTC
CSAGDRGGNEQFF
>TRBD1|TRBJ1-2|TRBV6-6|few
TGTGCCAGCAGTTACCCCGGACAGGGTAGCTATGGCTACACCTTC
CASSYPGQGSYGYTF
>NA|TRBJ1-1|TRBV19|NA
TGTGCCAGTAGCGCGACACTTATGAACACTGAAGCTTTCTTT
CASSATLMNTEAFF
>NA|TRBJ1-5|TRBV12-3/TRBV12-4|many
TGTGCCAGCAGTTTAGGACAGGTCAATCAGCCCCAGCATTTT
CASSLGQVNQPQHF
>NA|TRBJ2-1|TRBV12-3/TRBV12-4|many
TGTGCCAGCAGTTATCCCCGGGGGCCCCACACTAATGAGCAGTTCTTC
CASSYPRGPHTNEQFF
>TRBD1|TRBJ2-7|TRBV9|few
TGTGCCAGCAGCTTGGGACAGGGGACCTCCTACGAGCAGTACTTC
CASSLGQGTSYEQYF
>TRBD2|TRBJ2-1|TRBV12-3/TRBV12-4|NA
TGTGCCAGCAGCTCCGGGACTAGCGGGAGCCCCTACAATAAGCAGTTCTTC
CASSSGTSGSPYNKQFF
>NA|TRBJ1-1|TRBV4-3|few
TGCGCCAGCAGCCAAGGCGCGGTGTGGAACACTGAAGCTTTCTTT
CASSQGAVWNTEAFF
>NA|TRBJ1-4|TRBV20-1|many
TGCAGTGCCCTAGGGGGGACTAATGAAAAACTGTTTTTT
CSALGGTNEKLFF
>NA|TRBJ2-4|TRBV6-1|many
TGTGCCAGCACCTACGGCGTAGCCAAAAACATTCAGTACTTC
CASTYGVAKNIQYF
>NA|TRBJ2-7|TRBV5-1|few
TGCGCCAGCAGCTTGGGGGAGTACAAGCAGTACTTC
CASSLGEYKQYF
>NA|TRBJ2-1|TRBV7-7|many
TGTGCTAGCAGCTTAGGCGGGGCTCAAACCCCCAACAATGAGCAGTTCTTC
CASSLGGAQTPNNEQFF
>NA|TRBJ1-1|TRBV3-1|many
TGTGCCAGCAGCCTTCGAACAGGGTCTGGAGCTTTCTTT
CASSLRTGSGAFF
>TRBD2|TRBJ2-3|TRBV6-2/TRBV6-3|few
TGTGCCAGCGACCGTAGGGCGGGAGCGGTCACAGATACGCAGTATTTT
CASDRRAGAVTDTQYF
>NA|TRBJ1-5|TRBV6-7|many
TGTGCCAGCAGCCCCCCCCGGGGGTCCGAGGCAAGGGGTAATCAGCCCCAGCATTTT
CASSPPRGSEARGNQPQHF
>TRBD1|TRBJ1-5|TRBV7-2|many
TGTGCCAGCAGCTTAGGAGGGGGCTCGAGGCAGCCCCAGCATTTT
CASSLGGGSRQPQHF
>TRBD1|TRBJ1-2|TRBV5-1|few
TGCGCCAGCAGCTTAGCGTCCGGGACAGGGGCCCGCTATGGCTACACCTTC
CASSLASGTGARYGYTF
>NA|TRBJ1-2|TRBV12-3/TRBV12-4|many
TGTGCCAGCAGTTTAGGGGTGAACTATGGCTACACCTTC
CASSLGVNYGYTF
>NA|TRBJ2-2|TRBV20-1|NA
TGCAGTGCTCGGGATAGGAGGGCCGGGGAGCTGTTTTTT
CSARDRRAGELFF
>NA|TRBJ1-2|TRBV27|many
TGTGCCAGCAGTTTATTTCCAGACTATGGCTACACCTTC
CASSLFPDYGYTF
>TRBD2|TRBJ2-5|TRBV18|few
TGTGCCAGCTCGCCCTTCCCGGGACTAGCGGGCGAGACCCAGTACTTC
CASSPFPGLAGETQYF
>TRBD1|TRBJ2-5|TRBV7-6|NA
TGTGCCAGCAGCCGCGGACAGGACCTACAAGAGACCCAGTACTTC
CASSRGQDLQETQYF
>TRBD2|TRBJ2-1|TRBV3-1|few
TGTGCCAGCAGCCAAGCTAGCGGGGGGGTGAGCTCCTACAATGAGCAGTTCTTC
CASSQASGGVSSYNEQFF